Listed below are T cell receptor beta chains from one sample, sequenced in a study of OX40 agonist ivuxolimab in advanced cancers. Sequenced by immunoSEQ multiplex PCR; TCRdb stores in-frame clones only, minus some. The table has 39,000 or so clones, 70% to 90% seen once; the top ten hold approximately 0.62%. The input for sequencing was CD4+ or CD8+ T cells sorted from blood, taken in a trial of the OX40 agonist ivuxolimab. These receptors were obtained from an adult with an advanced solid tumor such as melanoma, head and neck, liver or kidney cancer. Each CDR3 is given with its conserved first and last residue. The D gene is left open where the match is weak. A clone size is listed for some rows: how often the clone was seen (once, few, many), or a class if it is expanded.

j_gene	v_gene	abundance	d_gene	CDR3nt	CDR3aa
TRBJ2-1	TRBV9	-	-	TGTGCCAGCAGCGTACACGGAGGGCAGGGAATAGATGAGCAGTTCTTC	CASSVHGGQGIDEQFF
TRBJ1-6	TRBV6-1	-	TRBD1	TGTGCCAGCAGCCGGACAGGGGGGGATTCACCCCTCCACTTT	CASSRTGGDSPLHF
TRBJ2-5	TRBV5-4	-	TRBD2	TGTGCCAGCAGCTTAGCGGGAAACCAAGAGACCCAGTACTTC	CASSLAGNQETQYF
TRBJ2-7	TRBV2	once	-	TGTGCCAGCAGTGCGTCCGGCGTGCCCTACGAGCAGTACTTC	CASSASGVPYEQYF
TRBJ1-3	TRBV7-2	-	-	TGTGCCAGCAGCTTAGTGAGGTCAGGGGGAAACACCATATATTTT	CASSLVRSGGNTIYF
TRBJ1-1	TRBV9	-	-	TGTGCCAGCAGCCCGGGGGAGACTGAAGCTTTCTTT	CASSPGETEAFF
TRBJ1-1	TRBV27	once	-	TGTGCCAGCAAACCCTTAGGAGGGGGGACGCGGGGGACTGAAGCTTTCTTT	CASKPLGGGTRGTEAFF
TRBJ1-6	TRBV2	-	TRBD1	TGTGCCAGCAGCGATCCCGGGACAGGGGTATCACCCCTCCACTTT	CASSDPGTGVSPLHF
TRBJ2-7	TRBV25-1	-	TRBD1	TGTGCCAGCAGTGATCTCGGGACAGGGGCCTACGAGCAGTACTTC	CASSDLGTGAYEQYF
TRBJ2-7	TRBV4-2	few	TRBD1	TGTGCCAGCAGCCAAGCGGGACAGGGGTACGAGCAGTACTTC	CASSQAGQGYEQYF
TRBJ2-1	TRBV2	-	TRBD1	TGTGCCAGCACCGGGGACAGAGATAACTACAATGAGCAGTTCTTC	CASTGDRDNYNEQFF
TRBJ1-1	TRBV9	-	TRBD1	TGTGCCAGCAGCGCACACCCAGACAGGGGACTGGGGAACACTGAAGCTTTCTTT	CASSAHPDRGLGNTEAFF
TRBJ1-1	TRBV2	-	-	TGTGCCAGCAGCCCCCAAACGGAAGCTTTCTTT	CASSPQTEAFF
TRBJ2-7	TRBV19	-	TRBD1	TGTGCCAGTTCCGGGACAGAATACGAGCAGTACTTC	CASSGTEYEQYF
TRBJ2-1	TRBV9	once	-	TGTGCCAGCAGCCCACGGGATGGACAGTTCAATGAGCAGTTCTTC	CASSPRDGQFNEQFF
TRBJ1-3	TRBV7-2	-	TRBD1	TGTGCCAGCGGGTTAGACAGGGCCTCTGGAAACACCATATATTTT	CASGLDRASGNTIYF
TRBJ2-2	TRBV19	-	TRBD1	TGTGCCAGTAGTAGGGGGACAGGGGGCACCGGGGAGCTGTTTTTT	CASSRGTGGTGELFF
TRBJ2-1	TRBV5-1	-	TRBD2	TGCGCCAGCAGCTTGGTTAGCGGGGCCTACAATGAGCAGTTCTTC	CASSLVSGAYNEQFF
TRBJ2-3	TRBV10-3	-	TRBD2	TGTGCCATCCGAGGGGCGGGGGGGTTAGATACGCAGTATTTT	CAIRGAGGLDTQYF
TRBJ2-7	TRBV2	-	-	TGTGCCAGCAGTGAAGAGGGGGAGCAGTACTTC	CASSEEGEQYF
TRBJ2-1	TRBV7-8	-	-	TGTGCCAGCAGCTTAGCCCGGGTCGCCACTGAGCAGTTCTTC	CASSLARVATEQFF
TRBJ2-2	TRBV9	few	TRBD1	TGTGCCAGCAGCCCCCAAGGGACAGGGTACACCGGGGAGCTGTTTTTT	CASSPQGTGYTGELFF
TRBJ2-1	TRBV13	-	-	TGTGCCAGCAGCTCCCTAGCTAGTCGCGATGAGCAGTTCTTC	CASSSLASRDEQFF
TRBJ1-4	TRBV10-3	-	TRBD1	TGTGCCATCAGCTCCGGGACAGGGGGCGAAAAACTGTTTTTT	CAISSGTGGEKLFF
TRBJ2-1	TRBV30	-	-	TGTGCCTGGAGTGTAGGGCAGGCCTACTACAATGAGCAGTTCTTC	CAWSVGQAYYNEQFF
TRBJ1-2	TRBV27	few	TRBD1	TGTGCCAGCAGTAGGGGACAGGGGAGTTATGGCTACACCTTC	CASSRGQGSYGYTF
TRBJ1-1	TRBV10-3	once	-	TGTGCCATCAGTGAGTCGGCCAGGAACACTGAAGCTTTCTTT	CAISESARNTEAFF
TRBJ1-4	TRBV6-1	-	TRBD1	TGTGCCAGCAGTGGAACGGACGGGACAGGAAATGAAAAACTGTTTTTT	CASSGTDGTGNEKLFF
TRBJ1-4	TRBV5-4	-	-	TGTGCCATCGGGTCCCTTAATGAAAAACTGTTTTTT	CAIGSLNEKLFF
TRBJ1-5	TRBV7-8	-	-	TGTGCCAGCAGCATATCGCTCGGGGGAAATCAGCCCCAGCATTTT	CASSISLGGNQPQHF
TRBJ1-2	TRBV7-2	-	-	TGTGCCAGCAGCTTGCGACACCTCTATGGCTACACCTTC	CASSLRHLYGYTF
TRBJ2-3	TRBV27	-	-	TGTGCCAGCAGTTACTCGAGGGGGGAAGATACGCAGTATTTT	CASSYSRGEDTQYF
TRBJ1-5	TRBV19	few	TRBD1	TGTGCCAGTAGTTGGGACAGGGATAATCAGCCCCAGCATTTT	CASSWDRDNQPQHF
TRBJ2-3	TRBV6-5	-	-	TGTGCCAGCAGTTACGGGCCGAGGACAGATACGCAGTATTTT	CASSYGPRTDTQYF
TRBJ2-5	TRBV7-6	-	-	TGTGCCAGCAGCCCCCGGACACCGACTTTCCAAGAGACCCAGTACTTC	CASSPRTPTFQETQYF
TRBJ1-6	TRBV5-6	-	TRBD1	TGTGCCAGCAGCCTCGGACAGGGGGATTCACCCCTCCACTTT	CASSLGQGDSPLHF
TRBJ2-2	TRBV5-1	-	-	TGCGCCAGCAGCTTACGGGACGCAGGGTACACCGGGGAGCTGTTTTTT	CASSLRDAGYTGELFF
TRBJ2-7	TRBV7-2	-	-	TGTGCCAGCAGCTTAACATACTCCCCTAACGAGCAGTACTTC	CASSLTYSPNEQYF
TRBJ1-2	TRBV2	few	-	TGTGCCAGCAGTGAAGAGGGAGGCACTGGCTACACCTTC	CASSEEGGTGYTF
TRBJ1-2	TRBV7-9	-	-	TGTGCCAGCAGTTATGGGCTCCCGTCGGCTAACTATGGCTACACCTTC	CASSYGLPSANYGYTF
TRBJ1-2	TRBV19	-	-	TGTGCCAGTTCCCTCAGGGGAGCTAACTATGGCTACACCTTC	CASSLRGANYGYTF
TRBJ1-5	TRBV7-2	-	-	TGTGCCAGCAGCTTTTACACAAATCAGCCCCAGCATTTT	CASSFYTNQPQHF
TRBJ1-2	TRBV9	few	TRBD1	TGTGCCAGCAGCTGGGGACAGGGAAACTATGGCTACACCTTC	CASSWGQGNYGYTF
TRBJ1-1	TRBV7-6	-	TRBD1	TGTGCCAGCAGCTCCACAGCCTCACAGGGGAGCACTGAAGCTTTCTTT	CASSSTASQGSTEAFF
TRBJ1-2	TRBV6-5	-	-	TGTGCCAGCAGACTGGGACCCAACTATGGCTACACCTTC	CASRLGPNYGYTF
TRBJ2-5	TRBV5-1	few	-	TGCGCCAGCAGGCAACAGGGGGAGGGAGAGACCCAGTACTTC	CASRQQGEGETQYF
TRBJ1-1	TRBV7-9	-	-	TGTGCCAGCAGCCTTACGGGGTGGAACACTGAAGCTTTCTTT	CASSLTGWNTEAFF
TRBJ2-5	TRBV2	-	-	TGTGCCAGCAGTGGGGGGAGGACAGAGACCCAGTACTTC	CASSGGRTETQYF
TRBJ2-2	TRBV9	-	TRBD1	TGTGCCAGCAGCGCACAAGCCGGGACAGGGCCTACCGGGGAGCTGTTTTTT	CASSAQAGTGPTGELFF
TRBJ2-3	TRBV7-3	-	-	TGTGCCAGCAGCGTAACAGGGAACGCAGATACGCAGTATTTT	CASSVTGNADTQYF
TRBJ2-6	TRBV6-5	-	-	TGTGCCAGCAGTTGGGGAGCTCTTGGGGCCAACGTCCTGACTTTC	CASSWGALGANVLTF
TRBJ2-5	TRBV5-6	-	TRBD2	TGTGCCTCTAAGGGACTAGCGGGCTTCCTAGACGAGACCCAGTACTTC	CASKGLAGFLDETQYF